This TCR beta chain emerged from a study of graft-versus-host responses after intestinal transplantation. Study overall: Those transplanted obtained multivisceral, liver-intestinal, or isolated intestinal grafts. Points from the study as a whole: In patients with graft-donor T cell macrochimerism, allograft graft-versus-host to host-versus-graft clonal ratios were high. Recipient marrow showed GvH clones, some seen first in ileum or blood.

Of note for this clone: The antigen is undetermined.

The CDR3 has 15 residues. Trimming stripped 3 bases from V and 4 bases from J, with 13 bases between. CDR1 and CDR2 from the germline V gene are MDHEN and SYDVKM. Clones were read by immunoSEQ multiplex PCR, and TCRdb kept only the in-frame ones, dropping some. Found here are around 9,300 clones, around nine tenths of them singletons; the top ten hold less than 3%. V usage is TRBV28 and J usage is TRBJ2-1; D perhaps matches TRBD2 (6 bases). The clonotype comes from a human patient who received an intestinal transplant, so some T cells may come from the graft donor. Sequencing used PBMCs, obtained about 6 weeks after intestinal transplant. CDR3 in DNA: TGTGCCAGCAGTTTTTGGGGCGGGAAGTACAATGAGCAGTTCTTC. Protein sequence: CASSFWGGKYNEQFF. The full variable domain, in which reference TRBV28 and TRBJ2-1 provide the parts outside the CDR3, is DVKVTQSSRYLVKRTGEKVFLECVQDMDHENMFWYRQDPGLGLRLIYFSYDVKMKEKGDIPEGYSVSREKKERFSLILESASTNQTSMYLCASSFWGGKYNEQFFGPGTRLTVL.